This T cell receptor (beta chain) was recorded in a study of blood T cell repertoires in COVID-19. Study details: Collection of acute and convalescent COVID-19 samples took place in the United States, Italy and Spain.

Participants spanned ages about 18 to 100 years and resided in around 25 US areas. CDR3 length: 15 residues. Germline values: CDR1 KGHDR, CDR2 SFDVKD. Germline trimming cut 7 bases from V and 7 bases from J; bases unmatched to any gene: 9. Libraries were prepared by immunoSEQ multiplex PCR; TCRdb keeps only in-frame clonotypes and omits some of them. The sample includes about 200,000 clones, less than 85% of them seen just once. The sequence was collected from a woman aged 55 to 70 with acute COVID-19. Sample: PBMCs or T cells enriched from blood (not recorded which). This chain connects TRBV24-1 to TRBJ1-2; 12 nucleotides line up with TRBD1. The CDR3 nucleotides are TGTGCCACCAGCTCCCCGGGACAGGGGGCGAGTGGCTACACCTTC. As protein: CATSSPGQGASGYTF.